Following are 18 T cell receptor beta chains from one sample sequenced in a study of blood T cell repertoires in COVID-19. The table came from immunoSEQ multiplex PCR; TCRdb's copy has only in-frame clones and leaves some out. The table records 100,000 or so clones, 70% to 90% of them present only once. Input material: peripheral blood. These receptor sequences come from a man aged 45-60 years with active COVID-19.

This chain links TRBV18 with TRBJ2-4; D is unresolved. This CDR3 comprises 15 residues. Trimming cost V 0 bases and J 2 bases, with 8 bases left between them. CDR1 and CDR2 from the germline V gene are KGHSH and LQKENI. The CDR3 reads CASSPPAQTKNIQYF. The DNA of the CDR3 is TGTGCCAGCTCACCACCGGCACAAACCAAAAACATTCAGTACTTC.

The chain couples TRBV7-2 to TRBJ1-5; possible D gene TRBD1, 5 bases. V was pared by 2 bases and J by 3 bases, with 11 bases between. The V gene's germline CDR1 is SGHTA and CDR2 FQGNSA. CDR3 size: 15 residues. This chain's CDR3 is CASSLTAGSNQPQHF. The CDR3 DNA follows: TGTGCCAGCAGCTTAACAGCAGGGTCCAATCAGCCCCAGCATTTT.

The chain uses TRBV5-5 and TRBJ2-5; TRBD1 matches 9 bases. Germline lookup yields CDR1 SGHKS and CDR2 YYEKEE (reference sequence). The length of the CDR3 is 14 residues. After removal of 4 bases from V and 5 bases from J, the junction contained 6 bases not matched to a gene. CDR3 bases: TGTGCCAGCAGCCCACAGGGGGCGGGCGAGACCCAGTACTTC. Translating it yields CASSPQGAGETQYF.

The rearrangement links TRBV7-2 to TRBJ1-2; D gene ambiguous. V was cut by 3 bases and J by 2 bases, with 10 bases left in between. CDR3 size: 14 residues. Per the germline V gene, CDR1 is SGHTA and CDR2 is FQGNSA. CDR3 loop: CASSLSGRNYGYTF. In nucleotides, the CDR3 is TGTGCCAGCAGCTTGAGCGGGAGAAACTATGGCTACACCTTC.

The chain employs TRBV7-8 and TRBJ1-1; no reliable D call. V was pared by 1 base and J by 4 bases, with 10 bases between. Germline V gene sequence: CDR1 SGHVS, CDR2 FQNEAQ. This CDR3 comprises 14 residues. The CDR3 nucleotides are TGTGCCAGCAGCTTAGGGCCCGGGAGCACTGAAGCTTTCTTT. Its translation is CASSLGPGSTEAFF.

This clone was counted once. J is TRBJ1-1 and V is TRBV2; tentative D call: TRBD1 (5 bases). Germline CDR1 SNHLY, CDR2 FYNNEI. Trimming left V 10 bases short and J 0 bases short, with 15 bases between. The CDR3 consists of 14 residues. The CDR3: CATEDQGMNTEAFF. The CDR3 DNA follows: TGTGCCACCGAGGACCAGGGAATGAACACTGAAGCTTTCTTT.

V usage is TRBV2 and J usage is TRBJ2-5; 11 bases match TRBD2. In germline, CDR1 is SNHLY, CDR2 FYNNEI. Trimming took 2 bases from V and 5 from J; bases not matched to a gene: 4. The CDR3 sequence is 15 residues long. Written as DNA, the CDR3 is TGTGCCAGCAGTGAAATAGCGGGGGGGCACGAGACCCAGTACTTC. This codes for CASSEIAGGHETQYF.

The gene calls are TRBV2 and TRBJ2-1, with 7 nucleotides matching TRBD1. The CDR3 spans 14 residues. CDR1 SNHLY and CDR2 FYNNEI come from the germline V gene. Trimming removed 6 bases from V and 9 bases from J; junction bases left unmatched: 11. In DNA form, the CDR3 reads TGTGCCAGCAGGAAAGGGACAGTCTCTGGTGAGCAGTTCTTC. This sequence encodes CASRKGTVSGEQFF.

The chain carries TRBV18 and TRBJ2-5; TRBD1 matches at 10 bases. Trimming removed 5 bases from V and 5 bases from J; junction bases left unmatched: 11. Germline V gives CDR1 KGHSH, CDR2 LQKENI. The CDR3 length is 16 residues. This CDR3 reads CASSSGGQGSLETQYF. The CDR3 DNA reads TGTGCCAGCTCATCAGGGGGACAGGGGTCGTTGGAGACCCAGTACTTC.

V and J are TRBV6-2 or TRBV6-3 and TRBJ2-1, with 9 bases lining up with TRBD2. Germline V lookup: CDR1 MNHEY, CDR2 SVGEGT. The CDR3 covers 14 residues. V was clipped by 5 bases and J by 6 bases; unmatched bases: 5. CDR3 region: CASSRGGAGNEQFF. CDR3 nucleotides: TGTGCCAGCAGTCGCGGGGGGGCAGGCAATGAGCAGTTCTTC.

The rearrangement links TRBV13 to TRBJ2-7; TRBD1 aligns across 9 bases. Trimming at V came to 5 bases and at J to 5 bases, leaving 10 bases not matched to a gene. This CDR3 spans 15 amino acids. The germline gives CDR1 PRHDT, CDR2 FYEKMQ (reference sequence). CDR3 in amino acids: CASSQPGQGEDEQYF. CDR3 sequence (DNA): TGTGCCAGCAGCCAGCCGGGACAGGGTGAAGACGAGCAGTACTTC. Full variable domain (missing parts from reference TRBV13 and TRBJ2-7): AAGVIQSPRHLIKEKRETATLKCYPIPRHDTVYWYQQGPGQDPQFLISFYEKMQSDKGSIPDRFSAQQFSDYHSELNMSSLELGDSALYFCASSQPGQGEDEQYFGPGTRLTVT.

The chain carries TRBV11-2 and TRBJ2-3, with a possible D match to TRBD2 (6 bases). This CDR3 region has 13 residues. Germline V gene sequence: CDR1 SGHAT, CDR2 FQNNGV. V lost 4 bases, J lost 6 bases, and 11 bases lay in between. The CDR3 protein is CASSSRGGDTQYF. For the CDR3, the DNA is TGTGCCAGCAGCTCCCGGGGAGGTGATACGCAGTATTTT. Using reference TRBV11-2 and TRBJ2-3 for the parts outside the CDR3, the full variable domain is EAGVAQSPRYKIIEKRQSVAFWCNPISGHATLYWYQQILGQGPKLLIQFQNNGVVDDSQLPKDRFSAERLKGVDSTLKIQPAKLEDSAVYLCASSSRGGDTQYFGPGTRLTVL.

The chain employs TRBV18 and TRBJ2-3, with TRBD2 matching over 7 bases. The V segment lost 1 base and the J segment 2 bases; nucleotides outside the gene matches: 6. Germline V gene sequence: CDR1 KGHSH, CDR2 LQKENI. This CDR3 contains 16 residues. Here the CDR3 reads CASSPQISGFTDTQYF. In DNA, the CDR3 is TGTGCCAGCTCACCACAGATTAGCGGGTTCACAGATACGCAGTATTTT.

The V gene is TRBV12-3 or TRBV12-4, the J gene TRBJ2-1; possibly TRBD1 for D (8 bases). The CDR3 length is 13 residues. Trimming stripped 7 bases from V and 12 bases from J, with 19 bases between. The CDR3 protein is CASTGNGGTGQFF. In nucleotides, the CDR3 is TGTGCCAGCACCGGAAACGGGGGGACAGGGCAGTTCTTC.

This chain joins TRBV27 and TRBJ2-3; D is undetermined. Germline-derived CDR1 and CDR2 are MNHEY and SMNVEV (reference sequence). The CDR3 contains 14 residues. With 6 bases removed from V and 2 bases from J, the gap between germline ends came to 12 bases. The CDR3 reads CASSPRAVTDTQYF. CDR3 nucleotide sequence: TGTGCCAGCAGCCCTCGTGCAGTCACAGATACGCAGTATTTT.

V gene TRBV3-1 (or the pseudogene TRBV3-2) combines with J gene TRBJ2-3; tentatively, D is TRBD2 (7 bases). Between the trimmed V and J ends, which lost 3 bases and 7 bases, there was a span of 20 bases. This CDR3 has 16 residues. Germline V gene data show CDR1 as LGHDT and CDR2 as YNNKEL (reference sequence). The CDR3 DNA reads as TGTGCCAGCAGCCACACCCGCTTTGGGGGGGGGCATACGCAGTATTTT. Protein: CASSHTRFGGGHTQYF.

V and J are TRBV6-5 and TRBJ2-1; perhaps TRBD2 as D (6 bases). The CDR3 spans 15 residues. Trimming shortened V by 8 bases and J by 6 bases, and 20 bases separated the two germline ends. The V gene's germline CDR1 is MNHEY and CDR2 SVGAGI. In nucleotides, the CDR3 is TGTGCCAGCTTGATACAACGGACTAAGTCCAATGAGCAGTTCTTC. It encodes CASLIQRTKSNEQFF.

This clone came up once. The J gene is TRBJ2-1, the V gene TRBV11-2; 9 bases align to TRBD1. The CDR3 sequence is 15 residues long. Germline loops: CDR1 SGHAT, CDR2 FQNNGV. Unmatched junction bases numbered 6, after V lost 4 bases and J lost 5 bases. The CDR3 sequence: CASSSGQGRDNEQFF. In DNA, the CDR3 is TGTGCCAGCAGCTCGGGACAGGGAAGAGACAATGAGCAGTTCTTC.